This T cell receptor (beta chain) was captured by sequencing in a study of cytomegalovirus exposure and HLA in healthy donors (dated by TCRdb to about 2017). Study-wide context: An earlier analysis of 587 of the donors reported over 250 Gb of sequence data and 100 million to 120 million unique TCR beta sequences obtained from about 179 million T cells. Around 320 gigabases of sequencing data and 78 million or so unique TCR sequences were included in an early release covering over 600 HLA-typed donors. Of the 350 to 450 genotyped donors, approximately 81% were placed in the genetic ancestry cluster associated with self-reported Caucasian donors. The study aimed to test whether signatures of past pathogen exposure could be identified by cataloging public T cell receptors. The study profiled the T cell repertoires of 500 to 800 subjects by immunosequencing and related them to cytomegalovirus serostatus. Besides the first cohort of under 700 subjects, a separate validation cohort made up of 95 to 150 different subjects was used. To predict cytomegalovirus infection status, the study brought together high-throughput TCR immunosequencing, statistical association of individual TCRs with disease status, and machine learning. A later analysis re-examined previously published TCR beta repertoires from about 700 donors and added high-resolution HLA genotyping to investigate patterns of TCR occurrence. The later analysis used no new phenotypic data to find candidate immune exposures, relying instead on TCR beta sequences and their occurrence across donors. An earlier analysis of some 500 of the donors applied high-throughput TCR beta sequencing to assess whether each TCR beta V gene segment acted as functional or pseudogenic. Alongside the repertoire data, information on donor age, sex, ethnicity and CMV serostatus was compiled. Genome-wide SNP genotypes for about 60% of the 666 donors were used in a later genetic analysis, which treated that subset as a discovery cohort. All discovery cohort repertoires had been generated using a single sequencing platform. Both class I and class II loci were covered by HLA typing, at four-digit resolution. Typing coverage varied by locus: roughly 629-630 donors for A, B, C, DRB1 and DQB1; 522 for DQA1; 600 to 610 for DPA1; fewer than 480 for DPB1. Roughly 5 DR-DQ haplotypes were treated as single units for association and clustering because of strong linkage in the cohort. On average, roughly 240,000 unique TCR beta nucleotide sequences were sequenced per donor among 398 genotyped donors of the cohort, with roughly a sixth of those sequences being non-productive. What the study reported, not specific to this receptor: A later genetic analysis associated a missense DCLRE1C variant with V-gene and J-gene trimming of TCR beta chains, and an independent cohort replicated the association. According to a later analysis, most CMV-associated TCR beta chains appeared to be HLA-restricted, and the HLA associations seemed to be driven largely by CMV exposure. This cohort had only TCR beta chains sequenced, and the lack of alpha or paired-chain data limited which features could be detected. In a later analysis, HLA-associated TCR beta chains showed more clonal expansion and lower generation probabilities than non-associated chains that were equally common. The authors suggested that the approach could potentially be extended to other disease states and immunological phenotypes. A further reported finding was that TCR beta sequences accurately predicted the HLA-A and HLA-B alleles for most subjects in the first cohort. HLA typing was unavailable for some donors at each locus, so association tests used only the typed subset. In an earlier analysis of approximately 590 of the donors, most TCR beta V segments appeared in productive rearrangements about 90% or about 30% of the time, broadly matching IMGT annotations. CMV serostatus was the only immune exposure information available for the cohort. A later analysis associated 16,951 TCR beta sequences with specific HLA alleles at a false discovery rate of 0.05. A group of highly shared sequence variants was considered likely to be a technical artifact of the sequencing pipeline. Compared with the approximately 600-donor mean, donors in an Asian-associated ancestry cluster had fewer N-insertions in productive TCRs, according to a later genetic analysis. The study gave a list of under 200 TCR beta chains associated with cytomegalovirus. According to a later analysis, TCR association rates differed among HLA loci, with DRB1 alleles showing the most associated TCRs and HLA-C alleles showing the fewest. A later analysis reported that several top co-occurrence clusters appeared linked to parvovirus B19, influenza, CMV and Epstein-Barr virus. Assigning TCR associations to individual alleles was difficult when HLA alleles, especially DR and DQ, strongly co-occurred. Presence/absence analyses assumed roughly uniform sequencing depth across donors, an assumption that may not hold. Over 15 rarely observed V segments, including chromosome 9 orphons, were excluded from the earlier analysis of about 600 of the donors because counts were too low. The classifier was reported to diagnose cytomegalovirus status with high specificity and sensitivity in both the original and validation cohorts. Most TCR sequences were observed very rarely across donors, whereas some public TCRs were present in many individuals. Correlated functional status among segregating V segments might be attributable to linkage disequilibrium, but an unknown experimental factor could not be ruled out. A few of the identified cytomegalovirus-associated TCR beta chains were confirmed in vitro to be specific for cytomegalovirus antigens. The 87-base-pair reads could not distinguish some IMGT-functional V segments, including TRBV6-2 and TRBV6-3, so those segments were excluded.

Details on this clone: Its antigen remains undetermined. There are no base qualities to consult, and no much larger clone falls within one base.

Via the germline V gene, CDR1 is SGHAT and CDR2 FQNNGV. The V and J ends are trimmed by 3 bases and 5 bases, leaving 8 bases between them. Its CDR3 holds 14 amino acids, cysteine through phenylalanine. This entry keeps only the CDR3 DNA: 42 bases, framed from base 1. In total, about 650 healthy bone marrow donors made up the cohort. At the time of sampling, every cohort member was nominally healthy, though immune exposures that went unrecorded were likely present. The donor tested CMV seronegative, placing the donor among the 300 to 450 seronegative members of the cohort. Each donor provided a peripheral blood sample, and peripheral blood mononuclear cells were used for TCR beta sequencing. The Qiagen DNeasy Blood Extraction Kit was used to extract genomic DNA from the blood cell samples. Libraries came from the immunoSEQ multiplex PCR assay. A mixture of 60 forward primers for TCR Vbeta segments and 13 reverse primers for TCR Jbeta segments was used in the multiplex PCR. A multiplex PCR assay on genomic DNA amplified the CDR3 region of rearranged TCR beta genes. The Illumina HiSeq System was used to sequence the amplified TCR beta libraries as 87-base-pair reads. Per the authors' processing: Across the 700 or so repertoires, a later analysis counted some 80 million unique TCR beta chains, about 10 million of which were shared by at least two donors. To remove PCR and sequencing errors, raw reads were error-corrected and collapsed into unique sequences using a nearest-neighbor algorithm that merged closely related sequences. Alignment of CDR3 sequences to IMGT reference sequences was used to assign V, D and J gene segments. For a sequence to be retained, a match of at least six nucleotides to both a V gene segment and a J gene segment was required. Rearrangements were called productive when the CDR3 lacked stop codons and stayed in frame with V and J; all others were non-productive. Following IMGT convention, CDR3 was defined as the stretch from the second conserved V-encoded cysteine up to the conserved J-encoded phenylalanine. The earlier analysis of some 550 of the donors excluded any sequence lacking an unambiguous match to a single V gene segment. An earlier analysis of 587 of the donors classified V segments as functional when productive rearrangements were above 56.7% and as segregating when the standard deviation between donors was above 5%. A statistical classification framework was developed to diagnose cytomegalovirus status using the catalog of TCR beta chain sequences. V and J gene assignment, in a later analysis, came from comparing TCR nucleotide sequences with IMGT/GENE-DB human TR gene sequences. Using the TCRdist pipeline, a later analysis assigned CDR3 sequences along with most-parsimonious VDJ recombination scenarios. In a later analysis, every TCR beta chain was defined by the combination of its CDR3 amino acid sequence and its V-gene family, and reads without a unique V-gene family were dropped. To address suspected cross-contamination and a sequencing artifact, a later analysis removed over 500 highly shared, low-generation-probability nucleotide sequences. In a later analysis, a clonal expansion index for each public chain was calculated from normalized within-repertoire ranks of inferred template counts. A later analysis computed generation probabilities with a VDJ recombination model fitted to out-of-frame rearrangements, and checked the results against IGoR. Hypergeometric tests were used in a later analysis to score TCR-TCR, TCR-HLA and TCR-CMV co-occurrence, with a repertoire-size bias correction applied to the TCR pairs. To estimate false discovery rates, a later analysis permuted the HLA or CMV assignments 20 times. In a later analysis, co-occurring TCRs were grouped using DBSCAN, with TCRdist sequence similarity added in when clustering inside HLA-allele-positive subsets. Repertoires with fewer than 30,000 or more than 120,000 public chains, plus five repertoires with anomalous nucleotide sharing, were excluded from co-occurrence clustering. Entries here come from immuneACCESS through TCRdb and include only in-frame sequences with V and J called. Some clones fail to appear in such tables; in the studies checked, an unresolved V gene covers under half of the shortfall, and the cause of the remainder is unknown. The V and J calls and clone size come from that table; D and trimming were worked out from the DNA. Across this sample there are roughly 160,000 clones, with roughly 85% seen only once. The ten largest make up 1% of the sample.

Sequencing was done on a sample of PBMCs. The TCR comes from a boy younger than 10 in good health and CMV-seronegative. The sequence joins TRBV11-2 to TRBJ1-6; the D gene identity is not certain. The CDR3 is CASSFRDNNSPLHF. The nucleotide sequence reads as follows: TGTGCCAGCAGCTTCCGGGATAATAATTCACCCCTCCACTTT. With the portions outside the CDR3 filled from the reference TRBV11-2 and TRBJ1-6 genes, the complete variable region becomes EAGVAQSPRYKIIEKRQSVAFWCNPISGHATLYWYQQILGQGPKLLIQFQNNGVVDDSQLPKDRFSAERLKGVDSTLKIQPAKLEDSAVYLCASSFRDNNSPLHFGNGTRLTVT.